This record looks at one T cell receptor (beta chain) sequence and its context. The CDR3 runs to 15 residues. V dropped 2 bases and J dropped 0 bases, with 5 bases sitting between them. Germline V gene sequence: CDR1 KGHSH, CDR2 LQKENI. Profiled with immunoSEQ multiplex PCR; TCRdb holds only in-frame clones, not every one. The sample holds over 75,000 clones, roughly four fifths seen once. The data were taken from a study of control samples from healthy donors and cancer patients. The material sequenced was blood. This receptor was obtained from a man between 60 and 75 years old in good health. The chain links TRBV18 to TRBJ2-6; no clear D gene. In nucleotides, the CDR3 is TGTGCCAGCTCACCAGCCGGCTCTGGGGCCAACGTCCTGACTTTC. Its translation is CASSPAGSGANVLTF.